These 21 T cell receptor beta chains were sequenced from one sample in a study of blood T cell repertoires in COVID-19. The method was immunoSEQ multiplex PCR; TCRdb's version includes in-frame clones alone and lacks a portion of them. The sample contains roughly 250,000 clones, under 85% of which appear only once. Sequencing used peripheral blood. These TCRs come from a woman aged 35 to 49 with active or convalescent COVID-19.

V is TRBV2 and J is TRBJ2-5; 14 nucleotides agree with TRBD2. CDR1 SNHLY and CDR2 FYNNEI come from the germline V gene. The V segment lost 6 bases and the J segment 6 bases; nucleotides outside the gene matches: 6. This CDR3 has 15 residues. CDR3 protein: CASSATSGGAKTQYF. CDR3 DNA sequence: TGTGCCAGCAGCGCGACTAGCGGGGGGGCCAAGACCCAGTACTTC.

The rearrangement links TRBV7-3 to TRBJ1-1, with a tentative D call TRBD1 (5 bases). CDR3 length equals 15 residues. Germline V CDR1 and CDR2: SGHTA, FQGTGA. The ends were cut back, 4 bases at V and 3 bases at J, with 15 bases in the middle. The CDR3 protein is CASSSPPGVHTEAFF. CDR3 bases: TGTGCCAGCAGCTCCCCTCCGGGGGTACACACTGAAGCTTTCTTT.

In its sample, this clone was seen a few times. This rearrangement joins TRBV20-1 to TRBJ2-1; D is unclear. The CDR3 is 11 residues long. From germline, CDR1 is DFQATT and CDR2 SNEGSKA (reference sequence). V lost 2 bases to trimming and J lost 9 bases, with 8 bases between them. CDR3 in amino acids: CSARRRGEQFF. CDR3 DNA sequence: TGCAGTGCTAGAAGGAGAGGTGAGCAGTTCTTC.

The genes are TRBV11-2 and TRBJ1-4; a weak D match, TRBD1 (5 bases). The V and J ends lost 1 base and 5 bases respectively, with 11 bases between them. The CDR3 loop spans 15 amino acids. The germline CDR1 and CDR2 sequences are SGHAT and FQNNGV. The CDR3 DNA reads TGTGCCAGCAGCTTAGTCGGGGGGGAAAATGAAAAACTGTTTTTT. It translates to CASSLVGGENEKLFF.

As DNA, the CDR3 is TGTGCCAGCATACCCCGGACAGGGTTATCTGAAGCTTTCTTT. Translating gives CASIPRTGLSEAFF. The chain uses TRBV6-5 and TRBJ1-1; 8 nucleotides align to TRBD1. The V segment lost 7 bases and the J segment 6 bases; nucleotides outside the gene matches: 10. Germline V lookup: CDR1 MNHEY, CDR2 SVGAGI. The CDR3 runs 14 residues.

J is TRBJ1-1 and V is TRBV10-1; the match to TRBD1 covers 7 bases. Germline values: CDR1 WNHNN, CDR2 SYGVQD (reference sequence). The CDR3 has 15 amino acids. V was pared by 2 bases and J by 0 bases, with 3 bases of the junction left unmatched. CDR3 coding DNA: TGCGCCAGCAGTGAGGGACAGGTTTTGAACACTGAAGCTTTCTTT. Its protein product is CASSEGQVLNTEAFF.

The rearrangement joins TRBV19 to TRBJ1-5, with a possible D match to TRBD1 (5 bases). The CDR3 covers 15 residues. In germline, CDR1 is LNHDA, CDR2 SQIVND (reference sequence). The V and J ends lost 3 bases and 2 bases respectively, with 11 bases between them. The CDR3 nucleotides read TGTGCCAGTAGTATGACAGAAGGAGGCAATCAGCCCCAGCATTTT. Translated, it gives CASSMTEGGNQPQHF.

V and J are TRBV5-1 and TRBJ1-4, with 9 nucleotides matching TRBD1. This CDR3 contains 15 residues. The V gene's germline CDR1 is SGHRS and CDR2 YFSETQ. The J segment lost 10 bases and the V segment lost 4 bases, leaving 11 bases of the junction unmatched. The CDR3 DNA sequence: TGCGCCAGCAGCCCCGGACAGGGGCCCTCCCGAAAACTGTTTTTT. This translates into CASSPGQGPSRKLFF.

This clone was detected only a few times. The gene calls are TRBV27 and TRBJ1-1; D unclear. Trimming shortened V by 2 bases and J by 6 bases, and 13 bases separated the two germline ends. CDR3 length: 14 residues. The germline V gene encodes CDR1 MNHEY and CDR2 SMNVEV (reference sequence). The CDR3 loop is CASSLNGVYSEAFF. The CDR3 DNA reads TGTGCCAGCAGTTTAAACGGGGTATACTCTGAAGCTTTCTTT.

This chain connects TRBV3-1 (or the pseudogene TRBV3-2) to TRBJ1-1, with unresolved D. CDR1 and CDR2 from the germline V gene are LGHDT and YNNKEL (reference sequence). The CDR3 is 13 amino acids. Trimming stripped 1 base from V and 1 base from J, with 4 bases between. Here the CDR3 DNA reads TGTGCCAGCAGCCAAGCGGGGAACACTGAAGCTTTCTTT. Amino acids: CASSQAGNTEAFF.

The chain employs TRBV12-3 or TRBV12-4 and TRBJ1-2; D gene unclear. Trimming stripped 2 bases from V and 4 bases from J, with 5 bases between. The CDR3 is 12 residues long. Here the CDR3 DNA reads TGTGCCAGCAGTTTATATCTCTATGGCTACACCTTC. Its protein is CASSLYLYGYTF.

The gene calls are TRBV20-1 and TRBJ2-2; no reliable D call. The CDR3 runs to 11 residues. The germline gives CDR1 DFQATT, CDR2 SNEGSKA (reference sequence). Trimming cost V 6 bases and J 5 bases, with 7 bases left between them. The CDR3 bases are TGCAGTGCGGCCCCTACCGGGGAGCTGTTTTTT. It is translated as CSAAPTGELFF.

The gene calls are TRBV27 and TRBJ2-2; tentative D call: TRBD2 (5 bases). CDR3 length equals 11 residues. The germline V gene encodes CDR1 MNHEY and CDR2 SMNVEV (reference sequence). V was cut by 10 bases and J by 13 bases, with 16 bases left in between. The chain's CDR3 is CAIGTSSGLFF. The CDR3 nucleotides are TGTGCCATCGGAACTAGTTCCGGGCTGTTTTTT.

CDR3 residues: CASSHVADFYSDTQYF. In DNA, the CDR3 is TGCGCCAGCAGCCACGTTGCGGACTTTTACTCAGATACGCAGTATTTT. The chain uses TRBV4-1 and TRBJ2-3; D might be TRBD2 (5 bases). This CDR3 region has 16 residues. Trimming cost V 3 bases and J 4 bases, with 17 bases left between them. Germline V gene lookup returns CDR1 MGHRA and CDR2 YSYEKL.

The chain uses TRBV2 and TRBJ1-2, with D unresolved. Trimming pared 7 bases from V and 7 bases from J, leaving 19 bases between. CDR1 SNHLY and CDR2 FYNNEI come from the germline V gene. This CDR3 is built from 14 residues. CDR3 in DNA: TGTGCCAGCATTCGAGAGGGCCTTATAGGTGGCTACACCTTC. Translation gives CASIREGLIGGYTF.

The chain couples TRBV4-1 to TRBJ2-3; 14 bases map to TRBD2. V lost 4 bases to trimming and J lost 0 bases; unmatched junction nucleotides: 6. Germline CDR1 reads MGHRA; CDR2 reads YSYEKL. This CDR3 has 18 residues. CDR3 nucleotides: TGCGCCAGCAGCCCGACTAGCGGGGGGGCCTCGAGCACAGATACGCAGTATTTT. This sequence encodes CASSPTSGGASSTDTQYF.

The CDR3 loop is CASSPREQGETEAFF. For the CDR3, the DNA is TGCGCCAGCAGCCCGAGGGAACAGGGTGAAACTGAAGCTTTCTTT. The rearrangement joins TRBV5-1 to TRBJ1-1, with D possibly TRBD1 on 6 matching bases. Trimming cost V 4 bases and J 5 bases, with 18 bases left between them. Per germline, CDR1 SGHRS and CDR2 YFSETQ. The CDR3 has 15 amino acids.

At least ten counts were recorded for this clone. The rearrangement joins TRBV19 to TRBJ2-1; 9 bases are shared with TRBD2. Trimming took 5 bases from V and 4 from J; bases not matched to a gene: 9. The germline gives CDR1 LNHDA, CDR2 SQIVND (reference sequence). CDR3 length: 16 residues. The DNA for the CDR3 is TGTGCCAGTAGTGGGGATAGCGGGGGCATATACAATGAGCAGTTCTTC. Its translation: CASSGDSGGIYNEQFF.

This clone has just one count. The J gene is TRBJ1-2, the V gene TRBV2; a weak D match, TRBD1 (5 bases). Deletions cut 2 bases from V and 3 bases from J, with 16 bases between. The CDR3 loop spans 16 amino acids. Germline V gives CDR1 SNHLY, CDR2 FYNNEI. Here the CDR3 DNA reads TGTGCCAGCAGTGAAACCGAGACAGCTGAACACTATGGCTACACCTTC. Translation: CASSETETAEHYGYTF.

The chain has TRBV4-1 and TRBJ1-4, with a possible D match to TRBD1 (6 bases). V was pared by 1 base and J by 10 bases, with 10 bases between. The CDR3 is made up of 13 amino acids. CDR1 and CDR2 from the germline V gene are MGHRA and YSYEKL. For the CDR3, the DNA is TGCGCCAGCAGCCAAGTCGAGGGGGTAAAACTGTTTTTT. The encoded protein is CASSQVEGVKLFF.

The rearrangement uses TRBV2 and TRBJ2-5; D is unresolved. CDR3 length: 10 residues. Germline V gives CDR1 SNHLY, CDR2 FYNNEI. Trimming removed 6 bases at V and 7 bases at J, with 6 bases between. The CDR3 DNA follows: TGTGCCAGCAGGGCTCTGACCCAGTACTTC. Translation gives CASRALTQYF. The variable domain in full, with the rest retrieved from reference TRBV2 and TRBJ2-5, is EPEVTQTPSHQVTQMGQEVILRCVPISNHLYFYWYRQILGQKVEFLVSFYNNEISEKSEIFDDQFSVERPDGSNFTLKIRSTKLEDSAMYFCASRALTQYFGPGTRLLVL.